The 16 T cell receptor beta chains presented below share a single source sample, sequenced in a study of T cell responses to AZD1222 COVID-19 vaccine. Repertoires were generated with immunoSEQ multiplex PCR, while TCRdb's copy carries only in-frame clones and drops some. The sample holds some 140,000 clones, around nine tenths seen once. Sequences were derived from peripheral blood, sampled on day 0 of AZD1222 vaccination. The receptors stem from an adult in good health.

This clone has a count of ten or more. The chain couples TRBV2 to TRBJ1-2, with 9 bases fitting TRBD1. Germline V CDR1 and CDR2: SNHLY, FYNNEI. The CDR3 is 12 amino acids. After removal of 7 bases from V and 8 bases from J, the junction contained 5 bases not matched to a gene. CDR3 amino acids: CASIGTGTGYTF. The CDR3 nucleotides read TGTGCCAGCATAGGGACAGGGACCGGCTACACCTTC.

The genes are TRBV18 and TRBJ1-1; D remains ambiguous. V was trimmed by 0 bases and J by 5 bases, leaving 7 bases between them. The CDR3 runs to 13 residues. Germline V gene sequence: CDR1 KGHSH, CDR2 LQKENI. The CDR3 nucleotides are TGTGCCAGCTCACCACCGACGGGGACTGAAGCTTTCTTT. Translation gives CASSPPTGTEAFF.

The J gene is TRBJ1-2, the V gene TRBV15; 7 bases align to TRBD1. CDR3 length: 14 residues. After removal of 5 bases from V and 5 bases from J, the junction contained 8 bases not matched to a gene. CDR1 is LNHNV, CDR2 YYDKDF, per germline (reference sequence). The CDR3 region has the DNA TGTGCCACCAGCTCAAGGACAGGCCGATATGGCTACACCTTC. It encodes CATSSRTGRYGYTF.

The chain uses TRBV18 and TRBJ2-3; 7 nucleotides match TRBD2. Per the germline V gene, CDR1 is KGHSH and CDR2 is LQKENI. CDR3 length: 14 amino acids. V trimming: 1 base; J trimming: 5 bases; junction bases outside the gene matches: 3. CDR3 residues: CASSPLASGDTQYF. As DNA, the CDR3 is TGTGCCAGCTCACCACTAGCTAGCGGAGATACGCAGTATTTT.

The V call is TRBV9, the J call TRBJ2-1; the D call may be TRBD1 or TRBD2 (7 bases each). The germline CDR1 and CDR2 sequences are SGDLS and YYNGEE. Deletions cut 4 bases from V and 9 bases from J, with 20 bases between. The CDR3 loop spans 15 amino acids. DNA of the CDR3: TGTGCCAGCAGCCTCAGGGGGGGGGCTACATTTGAGCAGTTCTTC. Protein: CASSLRGGATFEQFF.

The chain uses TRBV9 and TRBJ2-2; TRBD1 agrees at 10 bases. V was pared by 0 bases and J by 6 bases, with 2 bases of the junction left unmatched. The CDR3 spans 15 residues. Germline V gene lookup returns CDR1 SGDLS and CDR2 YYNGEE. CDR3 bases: TGTGCCAGCAGCGTAGGACAGGGGGCGTCCGGGGAGCTGTTTTTT. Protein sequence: CASSVGQGASGELFF.

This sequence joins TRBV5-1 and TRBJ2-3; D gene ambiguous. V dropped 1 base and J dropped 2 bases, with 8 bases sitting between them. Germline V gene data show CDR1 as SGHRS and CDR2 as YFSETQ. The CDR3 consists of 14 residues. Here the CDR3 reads CASSLRLNTDTQYF. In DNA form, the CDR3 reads TGCGCCAGCAGCTTGAGGCTTAACACAGATACGCAGTATTTT. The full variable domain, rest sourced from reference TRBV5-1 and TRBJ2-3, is KAGVTQTPRYLIKTRGQQVTLSCSPISGHRSVSWYQQTPGQGLQFLFEYFSETQRNKGNFPGRFSGRQFSNSRSEMNVSTLELGDSALYLCASSLRLNTDTQYFGPGTRLTVL.

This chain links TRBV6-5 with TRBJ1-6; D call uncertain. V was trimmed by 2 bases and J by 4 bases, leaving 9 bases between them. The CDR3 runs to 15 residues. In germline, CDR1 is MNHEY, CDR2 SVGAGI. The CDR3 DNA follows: TGTGCCAGCAGTTACACCGGACGGTATAATTCACCCCTCCACTTT. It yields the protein CASSYTGRYNSPLHF.

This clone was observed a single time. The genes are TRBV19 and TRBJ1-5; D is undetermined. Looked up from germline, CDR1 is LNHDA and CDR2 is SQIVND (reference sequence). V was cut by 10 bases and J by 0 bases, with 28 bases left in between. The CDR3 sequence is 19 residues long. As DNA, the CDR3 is TGTGCCACCTACTGGCATGTTCGGGGAGATAGATATAGCAATCAGCCCCAGCATTTT. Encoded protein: CATYWHVRGDRYSNQPQHF.

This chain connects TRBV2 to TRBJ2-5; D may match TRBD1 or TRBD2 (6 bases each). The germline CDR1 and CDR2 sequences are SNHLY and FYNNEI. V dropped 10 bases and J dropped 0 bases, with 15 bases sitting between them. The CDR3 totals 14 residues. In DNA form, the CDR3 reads TGTGCCATCTTAACCGGGGGCCACCAAGAGACCCAGTACTTC. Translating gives CAILTGGHQETQYF.

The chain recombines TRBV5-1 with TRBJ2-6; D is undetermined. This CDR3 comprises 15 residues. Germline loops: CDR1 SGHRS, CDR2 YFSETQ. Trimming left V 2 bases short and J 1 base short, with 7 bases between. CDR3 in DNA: TGCGCCAGCAGCTTTGGGCTATCTGGGGCCAACGTCCTGACTTTC. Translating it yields CASSFGLSGANVLTF.

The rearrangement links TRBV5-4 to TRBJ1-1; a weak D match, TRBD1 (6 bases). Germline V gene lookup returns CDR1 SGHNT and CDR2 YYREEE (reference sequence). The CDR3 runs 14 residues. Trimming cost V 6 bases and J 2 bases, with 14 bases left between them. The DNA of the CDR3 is TGTGCCAGCAAACCGGGGGCACACAACACTGAAGCTTTCTTT. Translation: CASKPGAHNTEAFF.

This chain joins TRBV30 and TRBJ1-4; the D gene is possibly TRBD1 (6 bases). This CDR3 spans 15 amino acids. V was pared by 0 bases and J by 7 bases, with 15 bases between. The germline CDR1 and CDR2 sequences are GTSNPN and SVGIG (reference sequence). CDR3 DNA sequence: TGTGCCTGGAGTGTAGGTCAGGGGATTCGTGAAAAACTGTTTTTT. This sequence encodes CAWSVGQGIREKLFF.

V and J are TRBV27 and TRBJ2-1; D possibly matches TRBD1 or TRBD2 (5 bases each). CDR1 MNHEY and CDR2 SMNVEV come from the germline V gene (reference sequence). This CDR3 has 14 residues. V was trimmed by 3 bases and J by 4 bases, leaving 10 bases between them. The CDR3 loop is CASSLGDPYNEQFF. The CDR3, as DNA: TGTGCCAGCAGTTTGGGGGATCCATACAATGAGCAGTTCTTC.

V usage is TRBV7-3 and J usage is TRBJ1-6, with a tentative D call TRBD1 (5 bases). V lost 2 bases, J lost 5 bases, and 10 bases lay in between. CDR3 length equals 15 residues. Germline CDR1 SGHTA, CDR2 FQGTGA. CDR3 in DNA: TGTGCCAGCAGCTTAGGGGGACCCAATAATTCACCCCTCCACTTT. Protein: CASSLGGPNNSPLHF.

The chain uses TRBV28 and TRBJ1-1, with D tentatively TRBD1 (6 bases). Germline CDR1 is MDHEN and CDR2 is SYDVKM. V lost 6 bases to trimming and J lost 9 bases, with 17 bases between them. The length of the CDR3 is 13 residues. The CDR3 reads CASSPTRTEKAFF. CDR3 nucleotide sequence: TGTGCCAGCAGCCCCACCCGGACAGAAAAAGCTTTCTTT.